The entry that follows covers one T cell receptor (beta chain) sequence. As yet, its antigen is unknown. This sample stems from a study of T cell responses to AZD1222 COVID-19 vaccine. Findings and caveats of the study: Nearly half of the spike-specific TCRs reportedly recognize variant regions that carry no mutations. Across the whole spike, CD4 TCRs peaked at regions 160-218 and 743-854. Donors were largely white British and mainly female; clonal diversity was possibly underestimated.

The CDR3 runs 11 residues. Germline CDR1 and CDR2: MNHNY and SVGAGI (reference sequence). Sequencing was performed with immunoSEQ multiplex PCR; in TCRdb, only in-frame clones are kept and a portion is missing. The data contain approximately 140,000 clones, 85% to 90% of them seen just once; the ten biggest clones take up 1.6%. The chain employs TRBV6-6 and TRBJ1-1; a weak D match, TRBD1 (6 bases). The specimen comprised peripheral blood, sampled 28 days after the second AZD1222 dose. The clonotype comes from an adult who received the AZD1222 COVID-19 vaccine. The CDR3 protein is CAGGGLTEAFF. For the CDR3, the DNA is TGTGCAGGGGGGGGTTTGACTGAAGCTTTCTTT.